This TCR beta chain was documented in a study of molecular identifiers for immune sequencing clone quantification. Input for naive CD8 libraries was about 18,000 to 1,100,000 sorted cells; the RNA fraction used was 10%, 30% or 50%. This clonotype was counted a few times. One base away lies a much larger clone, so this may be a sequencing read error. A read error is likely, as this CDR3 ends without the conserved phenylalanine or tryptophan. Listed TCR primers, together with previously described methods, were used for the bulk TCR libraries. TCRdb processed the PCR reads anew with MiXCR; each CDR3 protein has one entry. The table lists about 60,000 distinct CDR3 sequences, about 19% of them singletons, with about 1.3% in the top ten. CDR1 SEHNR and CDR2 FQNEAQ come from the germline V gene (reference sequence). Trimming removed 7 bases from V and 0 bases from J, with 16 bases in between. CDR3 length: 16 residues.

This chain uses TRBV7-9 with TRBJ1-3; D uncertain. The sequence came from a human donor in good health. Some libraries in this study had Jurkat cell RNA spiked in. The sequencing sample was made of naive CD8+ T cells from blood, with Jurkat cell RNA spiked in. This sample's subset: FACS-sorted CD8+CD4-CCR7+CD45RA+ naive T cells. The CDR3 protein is CASTHKDQLSGNTIYL. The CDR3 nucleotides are TGTGCCAGCACCCATAAGGACCAACTCTCTGGAAACACCATATATCTT.